The 3 T cell receptor beta chains below come from one sample, sequenced in a study of radiotherapy plus CTLA-4 blockade in lung cancer. The data were produced by immunoSEQ multiplex PCR, yet TCRdb's version contains in-frame clones alone and is incomplete. Among about 94,000 clones listed, about four fifths were seen once. This specimen consisted of peripheral blood, obtained from a patient treated with radiotherapy plus ipilimumab. All receptors come from a human donor with non-small cell lung cancer that progressed on radiotherapy plus ipilimumab.

As regards this clone: One end of the junction varies from germline; a read error may be responsible. The J gene is TRBJ2-2, the V gene TRBV7-7; no firm D call. From germline, CDR1 is SSHAT and CDR2 FNYEAQ (reference sequence). This CDR3 spans 12 amino acids. CDR3 coding DNA: TGTGCTAGCAGCTTAGAGGCCGGGGAGCTGTTTTTT. Protein sequence: CASSLEAGELFF.

The CDR3 is CASSEARQGAQPQHF. CDR3 bases: TGTGCCAGCAGTGAAGCAAGACAGGGAGCCCAGCCCCAGCATTTT. J is TRBJ1-5 and V is TRBV6-1; 7 positions match TRBD1. CDR1 is MNHNS, CDR2 SASEGT, per germline. The CDR3 covers 15 residues. Trimming cost V 0 bases and J 7 bases; bases outside gene matches: 6.

The rearrangement links TRBV30 to TRBJ1-4; no firm D call. This CDR3 spans 13 amino acids. Trimming pared 8 bases from V and 3 bases from J, leaving 13 bases between. Germline V gene lookup returns CDR1 GTSNPN and CDR2 SVGIG (reference sequence). For the CDR3, the DNA is TGTGCCCATGAGGGCAATCCTAATGAAAAACTGTTTTTT. Protein: CAHEGNPNEKLFF.